This T cell receptor (beta chain) appears in the sequencing data of a study of T-cell memory formation after mild COVID-19. About the research overall: Each donor largely had its own TCR clusters.

The 5'RACE method, run with constant-segment primers, produced TCR alpha and TCR beta cDNA libraries (carrying sample barcodes and UMIs). TCRdb analysed the 5' RACE reads with MiXCR anew, one entry per CDR3 protein. The table shows 290,000 or so distinct CDR3 sequences, with around 19% occurring only once. Germline V gives CDR1 DFQATT, CDR2 SNEGSKA (reference sequence). V lost 7 bases and J lost 3, with 18 bases in between. The CDR3 is made up of 14 amino acids. What was sequenced was PBMCs or a T cell subset sorted from them (not recorded which). This chain uses TRBV20-1 with TRBJ1-2; TRBD1 might be the D (6 bases). This TCR was recovered from a man younger than 35 who had mild COVID-19 (a few samples of this study predate the infection). Cell type and time point are not known. CDR3 DNA sequence: TGCAGTGTCACATCGGACAGCACCCACTATGGCTACACCTTC. Translating it yields CSVTSDSTHYGYTF.